Included here is one T cell receptor beta chain sequence, with context. The CDR3 loop spans 18 amino acids. V lost 9 bases to trimming and J lost 2 bases, with 26 bases between them. The germline V gene has CDR1 MNHEY and CDR2 SMNVEV (reference sequence). Here immunoSEQ multiplex PCR was the method, and the copy in TCRdb shows in-frame clones only, minus some. The sample lists fewer than 40,000 clones, about nine tenths seen once, with around 3.9% in the top ten. This sample stems from a study of T cells in localized non-small cell lung cancer. This TCR was sampled from a male donor older than 55 with stage III lung adenocarcinoma. The specimen comprised peripheral blood, sampled before any cancer treatment. V usage is TRBV27 and J usage is TRBJ1-5, with a possible D match to TRBD1 (6 bases). The CDR3 loop reads CARACSAEGGEGNQPQHF. In nucleotides, the CDR3 is TGTGCCAGAGCATGTTCCGCGGAGGGGGGTGAGGGCAATCAGCCCCAGCATTTT.